This entry features one TCR beta chain sequence. The PCR ran on 60 Vbeta and 13 Jbeta primers. Data came from immunoSEQ multiplex PCR; TCRdb stores just in-frame clones and leaves some out. The sample has approximately 140,000 clones, roughly three quarters seen once. The data were obtained in a study of cytomegalovirus exposure and HLA in healthy donors. On the study more broadly: Early release data held approximately 81 million unique TCRs from HLA-typed donors.

The CDR3 contains 17 residues. Germline CDR1 and CDR2: MDHEN and SYDVKM. V shed 3 bases and J shed 2 bases, with 19 bases lying between them. The source of this sequence is a human donor in good health. The sample comprised PBMCs. The chain employs TRBV28 and TRBJ1-1; D ambiguous. For the CDR3, the DNA is TGTGCCAGCAGTTTCTCTTGGTTCCTCCCACAAAACACTGAAGCTTTCTTT. Its translation: CASSFSWFLPQNTEAFF.